The 28 T cell receptor beta chains presented below share a single source sample, sequenced in a study of CD8+ T cells in alopecia areata. Across about five patients, CD4+ cells underwent sorting into CD25+CD127- cells. cDNA reverse transcribed from extracted RNA served as the sequencing template. Here immunoSEQ multiplex PCR was the method, and the copy in TCRdb shows in-frame clones only, minus some. The sample includes about 20,000 clones, less than 70% of them seen just once. Sequences were obtained from CD4+ Tregs sorted from blood. Every receptor here comes from a human donor with alopecia areata.

This rearrangement joins TRBV28 to TRBJ1-2; D gene uncertain. Germline lookup yields CDR1 MDHEN and CDR2 SYDVKM. The CDR3 contains 15 residues. V was shortened by 4 bases and J by 4 bases, with 16 bases between the two germline ends. The CDR3 spells CASSSGPGGSYGYTF. The DNA for the CDR3 is TGTGCCAGCAGTTCCGGCCCCGGAGGTAGCTATGGCTACACCTTC.

This chain connects TRBV6-5 to TRBJ1-1; TRBD1 agrees at 9 bases. Germline values: CDR1 MNHEY, CDR2 SVGAGI. V was clipped by 4 bases and J by 3 bases; unmatched bases: 3. The CDR3 covers 14 residues. The CDR3 sequence is CASSSNRGHTEAFF. For the CDR3, the DNA is TGTGCCAGCAGTTCCAACAGGGGGCACACTGAAGCTTTCTTT.

The table lists this clone with a count of one. The chain employs TRBV6-8 and TRBJ2-6; D is unclear. This CDR3 is built from 16 residues. Germline lookup yields CDR1 MNHGY and CDR2 SAAAGT. Trimming removed 6 bases at V and 4 bases at J, with 16 bases between. CDR3 sequence reads: CASSPPLIAGANVLTF. The CDR3 bases are TGTGCCAGCAGCCCCCCTTTGATTGCGGGGGCCAACGTCCTGACTTTC.

The CDR3 spells CAISAGDRGLNQPQHF. DNA for the CDR3: TGTGCCATCAGTGCGGGTGATAGGGGCCTCAATCAGCCCCAGCATTTT. This chain connects TRBV10-3 to TRBJ1-5; D is perhaps TRBD1 (5 bases). The CDR3 runs to 16 residues. V lost 4 bases and J 3 bases, leaving 16 bases between the germline ends. Germline V gives CDR1 ENHRY, CDR2 SYGVKD.

The chain carries TRBV7-2 and TRBJ1-6; 11 bases line up with TRBD1. Germline V CDR1 and CDR2: SGHTA, FQGNSA. The J segment lost 8 bases and the V segment lost 5 bases, leaving 5 bases of the junction unmatched. The CDR3 covers 15 residues. The CDR3 reads CASSTRTGGYSPLHF. In DNA, the CDR3 is TGTGCCAGCAGCACCAGGACAGGGGGCTATTCACCCCTCCACTTT.

The chain joins TRBV6-1 to TRBJ2-1, with 8 bases fitting TRBD2. The CDR3 extends over 20 amino acids. Unmatched junction bases numbered 25, after V lost 5 bases and J lost 7 bases. Germline-derived CDR1 and CDR2 are MNHNS and SASEGT. The CDR3 is CASSKVLSTSGRQPDNEQFF. The DNA for the CDR3 is TGTGCCAGCAGTAAAGTTCTAAGTACTAGCGGTCGCCAACCGGATAATGAGCAGTTCTTC.

This clone has a handful of counts. The chain uses TRBV28 and TRBJ2-5; unclear D gene. V lost 8 bases and J 7 bases, leaving 11 bases between the germline ends. There are 11 residues in the CDR3. CDR1 MDHEN and CDR2 SYDVKM come from the germline V gene. In DNA, the CDR3 is TGTGCCAGCCACGGCGTAGGGACCCAGTACTTC. It is translated as CASHGVGTQYF.

The chain employs TRBV7-9 and TRBJ2-6; no firm D call. CDR3 length equals 15 residues. The germline V and J ends were trimmed by 2 bases and 4 bases, with 9 bases remaining between them. From germline, CDR1 is SEHNR and CDR2 FQNEAQ (reference sequence). CDR3 in amino acids: CASSLISAGANVLTF. The CDR3 DNA reads TGTGCCAGCAGCTTAATCTCCGCCGGGGCCAACGTCCTGACTTTC.

By its share, this clone is large (0.1 to 1%). This sequence joins TRBV5-1 and TRBJ1-2; D remains unclear. Between the trimmed V and J ends, which lost 0 bases and 4 bases, there was a span of 7 bases. Germline CDR1 reads SGHRS; CDR2 reads YFSETQ. The CDR3 is 13 amino acids. The CDR3 loop is CASSLEDIYGYTF. As DNA, the CDR3 is TGCGCCAGCAGCTTGGAAGACATCTATGGCTACACCTTC.

This clone has more than one count but fewer than ten. V usage is TRBV7-3 and J usage is TRBJ1-1; the D gene is possibly TRBD1 (6 bases). This CDR3 comprises 14 residues. CDR1 is SGHTA and CDR2 is FQGTGA in the germline V gene. Trimming stripped 11 bases from V and 0 bases from J, with 16 bases between. In DNA form, the CDR3 reads TGTGCCGGACCGCGGGGGGCTTTGAACACTGAAGCTTTCTTT. As protein: CAGPRGALNTEAFF.

CDR3 amino acids: CASSQGDLLVFNEQFF. CDR3 sequence (DNA): TGCGCCAGCAGCCAAGGTGACCTACTAGTTTTCAATGAGCAGTTCTTC. The chain couples TRBV4-1 to TRBJ2-1; tentatively, D is TRBD2 (5 bases). The V end lost 1 base, the J end lost 6 bases, and 16 bases lay between the germline ends. This CDR3 spans 16 amino acids. CDR1 MGHRA and CDR2 YSYEKL come from the germline V gene.

The J gene is TRBJ2-5, the V gene TRBV27; TRBD1 agrees at 9 bases. From germline, CDR1 is MNHEY and CDR2 SMNVEV (reference sequence). The CDR3 has 15 amino acids. V dropped 3 bases and J dropped 7; count of bases not matched to a gene: 9. The CDR3 bases are TGTGCCAGCAGTTTGGGGAACAGGGGGCTAGGGACCCAGTACTTC. Encoded protein: CASSLGNRGLGTQYF.

This chain connects TRBV14 to TRBJ2-2, with D unclear. This CDR3 is built from 14 residues. The ends were cut back, 6 bases at V and 4 bases at J, with 12 bases in the middle. Germline V gene lookup returns CDR1 SGHDN and CDR2 FVKESK. Here the CDR3 DNA reads TGTGCCAGCAGGGGGATCGGCCCCACCGGGGAGCTGTTTTTT. Amino acid sequence: CASRGIGPTGELFF.

The chain has TRBV7-2 and TRBJ2-3, with D possibly being TRBD2 (7 bases). Trimming pared 2 bases from V and 4 bases from J, leaving 10 bases between. The CDR3 has 14 residues. Germline CDR1 SGHTA, CDR2 FQGNSA. The CDR3 DNA reads TGTGCCAGCAGCTTAAGGGGGGGTGCAGATACGCAGTATTTT. Its translation: CASSLRGGADTQYF.

This clone was detected a few times. The V and J genes are TRBV5-1 and TRBJ2-3; the match to TRBD1 covers 7 bases. CDR3 size: 14 residues. Germline CDR1 is SGHRS and CDR2 is YFSETQ. V trimming: 2 bases; J trimming: 3 bases; junction bases outside the gene matches: 3. CDR3 amino acids: CASSFRGQTDTQYF. In DNA form, the CDR3 reads TGCGCCAGCAGCTTTAGGGGGCAAACAGATACGCAGTATTTT.

This clone appeared a single time. This rearrangement joins TRBV5-1 to TRBJ2-4; 7 bases agree with TRBD1. The CDR3 is made up of 17 amino acids. Germline V gives CDR1 SGHRS, CDR2 YFSETQ. The V segment lost 4 bases and the J segment 1 base; nucleotides outside the gene matches: 11. CDR3 protein: CASSPYQGDVAKNIQYF. In DNA, the CDR3 is TGCGCCAGCAGCCCTTATCAGGGGGATGTGGCCAAAAACATTCAGTACTTC.

The chain carries TRBV5-6 and TRBJ2-1; 13 bases are a match to TRBD2. Germline assignment: CDR1 SGHDT and CDR2 YYEEEE. With V trimmed by 4 bases and J by 15 bases, 7 bases remained unmatched. There are 13 residues in the CDR3. The CDR3 is CASSRGLAGVLFF. CDR3 bases: TGTGCCAGCAGCCGCGGACTAGCGGGAGTTCTGTTCTTC.

The chain carries TRBV30 and TRBJ1-3, with D maybe TRBD1 (5 bases). Per the germline V gene, CDR1 is GTSNPN and CDR2 is SVGIG (reference sequence). This CDR3 spans 13 amino acids. The V and J ends lost 5 bases and 9 bases respectively, with 17 bases between them. CDR3 sequence (DNA): TGTGCCTGGGACGGGACCGCGGCGGGCACCATATATTTT. Translated: CAWDGTAAGTIYF.

The rearrangement joins TRBV7-2 to TRBJ2-7; D is ambiguous. Trimming took 4 bases from V and 4 from J, leaving 8 bases between them. The CDR3 spans 12 residues. Germline CDR1 reads SGHTA; CDR2 reads FQGNSA. The CDR3, as DNA: TGTGCCAGCAGCTCCAGCGAGTACGAGCAGTACTTC. Protein sequence: CASSSSEYEQYF.

The V gene is TRBV6-5, the J gene TRBJ1-5; a possible D gene is TRBD1 (5 bases). The CDR3 totals 14 residues. Trimming removed 8 bases at V and 0 bases at J, with 11 bases between. Per germline, CDR1 MNHEY and CDR2 SVGAGI. CDR3 amino acids: CASRQGRSNQPQHF. The CDR3 region has the DNA TGTGCCAGCCGTCAGGGTCGTAGCAATCAGCCCCAGCATTTT.

This clone was detected a few times. The chain uses TRBV7-2 and TRBJ2-6; D is unclear. CDR1 SGHTA and CDR2 FQGNSA come from the germline V gene. The V gene lost 7 bases and the J gene lost 2 bases, with 12 bases spanning the gap. This CDR3 spans 15 amino acids. The CDR3 protein is CASTPQITGANVLTF. The CDR3 DNA reads as TGTGCCAGCACCCCACAGATCACTGGGGCCAACGTCCTGACTTTC. The full variable domain, its missing parts supplied by reference TRBV7-2 and TRBJ2-6, is GAGVSQSPSNKVTEKGKDVELRCDPISGHTALYWYRQSLGQGLEFLIYFQGNSAPDKSGLPSDRFSAERTGGSVSTLTIQRTQQEDSAVYLCASTPQITGANVLTFGAGSRLTVL.

This clone has only one observation. This chain links TRBV29-1 with TRBJ2-5, with D unresolved. The length of the CDR3 is 13 residues. The germline V gene encodes CDR1 SQVTM and CDR2 ANQGSEA. V lost 4 bases and J 1 base, leaving 10 bases between the germline ends. CDR3 sequence reads: CSVGGRTQETQYF. The CDR3 bases are TGCAGCGTTGGTGGTCGGACCCAAGAGACCCAGTACTTC. The whole variable domain, filled in from reference TRBV29-1 and TRBJ2-5, reads SAVISQKPSRDICQRGTSLTIQCQVDSQVTMMFWYRQQPGQSLTLIATANQGSEATYESGFVIDKFPISRPNLTFSTLTVSNMSPEDSSIYLCSVGGRTQETQYFGPGTRLLVL.

The gene calls are TRBV4-3 and TRBJ1-1, with D tentatively TRBD1 (6 bases). Trimming pared 1 base from V and 1 base from J, leaving 10 bases between. CDR3 size: 15 residues. Germline CDR1 LGHNA, CDR2 YSLEER. The CDR3 region has the DNA TGCGCCAGCAGCCAAGGCGCACAGGGGAACACTGAAGCTTTCTTT. It encodes CASSQGAQGNTEAFF.

The V and J genes are TRBV5-4 and TRBJ1-4; 9 bases align to TRBD1. With 4 bases clipped from V and 8 bases from J, the junction kept 6 bases outside the gene matches. There are 14 residues in the CDR3. Germline V gene lookup returns CDR1 SGHNT and CDR2 YYREEE (reference sequence). For the CDR3, the DNA is TGTGCCAGCAGCCCCGGGACAGGGAGGGAAAAACTGTTTTTT. Translating gives CASSPGTGREKLFF.

The chain employs TRBV10-3 and TRBJ1-3; 7 bases align to TRBD1. There are 14 residues in the CDR3. V trimming: 10 bases; J trimming: 0 bases; junction bases outside the gene matches: 6. The germline CDR1 and CDR2 sequences are ENHRY and SYGVKD. DNA of the CDR3: TGTGCCACCCGACAGGGAATCTCTGGAAACACCATATATTTT. Encoded protein: CATRQGISGNTIYF.

The rearrangement links TRBV29-1 to TRBJ2-7; possibly TRBD2 for D (5 bases). The V gene's germline CDR1 is SQVTM and CDR2 ANQGSEA. The CDR3 sequence is 13 residues long. Trimming removed 6 bases from V and 5 bases from J, with 17 bases in between. CDR3 DNA: TGCAGCGTGCCCCTCCCGGGAACTAACGAGCAGTACTTC. It encodes CSVPLPGTNEQYF.

In this sample, this clone is medium-sized. The chain couples TRBV20-1 to TRBJ1-1, with D possibly TRBD1 on 6 matching bases. V lost 3 bases and J 8 bases, leaving 7 bases between the germline ends. Germline loops: CDR1 DFQATT, CDR2 SNEGSKA (reference sequence). There are 10 residues in the CDR3. CDR3 sequence reads: CSASDREAFF. CDR3 bases: TGCAGTGCTAGCGACAGGGAAGCTTTCTTT.

Here the CDR3 reads CASSGIGETQYF. In nucleotides, the CDR3 is TGCGCCAGCAGCGGAATTGGAGAGACCCAGTACTTC. J is TRBJ2-5 and V is TRBV5-1, with D uncertain. From germline, CDR1 is SGHRS and CDR2 YFSETQ. V was cut by 4 bases and J by 4 bases, with 8 bases left in between. The CDR3 sequence is 12 residues long.